The T cell receptor beta chain under discussion was sequenced for a study of beta chain features in type 1 diabetes (dated by TCRdb to between 2018 and 2020). The study in broad terms: Mean age, gender distribution, total cell number and subset yield did not differ between patients and healthy donors. Across all samples, fewer than 130 million sorted cells were examined, and cell number per subset correlated strongly with RNA yield. The study compared the TCRB repertoires of sorted circulating CD4+ T cell subsets in recently diagnosed type 1 diabetes patients with those in matched healthy donors. Regulatory and stem cell-like memory subsets were obtained from only 8 patients and roughly eight healthy donors, while naive and central memory subsets were obtained from all 30 or so donors. Broader findings and caveats from the paper: Naive, central memory and regulatory TCRB repertoires appeared more similar among patients than among healthy donors. Sequencing cDNA rather than genomic DNA could over-represent highly expressing activated cells, although activation and CD3 levels did not differ between groups. Patients with type 1 diabetes made fewer insertions and deleted more nucleotides at VDJ recombination sites, implying thymic rearrangement abnormalities. PCR might favor shorter templates, but patient and control samples were amplified and corrected together, so any skew would affect both groups equally. Only small numbers of individuals were included in the HLA sub-analyses, which left unresolved whether HLA type had any influence on TCRB rearrangement. In all four CD4+ subsets, TCRB CDR3 length was moderately but significantly shorter in type 1 diabetes patients.

All of the isolated RNA was reverse transcribed with the High Capacity cDNA Reverse Transcription Kit, so expressed TCRB transcripts were sequenced. Naive, central memory and regulatory T cell samples underwent deep immunoSEQ sequencing, averaging about 3.3 million total reads per sample. After sorted cells were lysed in RLT buffer, RNA was extracted with DNase-treated RNeasy Micro or Mini kits, with the choice depending on cell number. Each cell subset was processed separately to prevent cross-contamination, with patient and healthy donor samples processed together. Using the immunoSEQ multiplex PCR, TCRB sequences were amplified from cDNA into 87-bp fragments spanning the CDR3 region. Amplicons were sequenced on the Illumina HiSeq platform. Concerning the study's data processing: PCR bias was corrected computationally using synthetic template baselines, and reads within Hamming distance 2 were collapsed, with unmergeable singletons discarded. Reads were aligned against IMGT so that V, D and J genes, CDR3 length and insertions or deletions at six rearrangement sites could be assigned. Within each subset, clonotype counts were normalized to the number of sorted cells before true diversity and Gini coefficients were calculated with the tcR R package. The overlap coefficient, calculated on TCRB nucleotide sequences, was used to quantify repertoire sharing. The table comes from immuneACCESS by way of TCRdb, which keeps in-frame sequences with V and J called. Part of the clones is missing from these tables; in studies checked, under half for an unresolved V gene and the rest for unknown reasons. The V and J calls and the clone size are those of that table, but D and trimming were determined from the DNA. This sample holds about 340,000 clones; roughly 8% were observed only once. The ten largest clones represent less than 0.45% of the sample.

CDR1 and CDR2 are read off the germline V gene as SGDLS and YYNGEE. V is pared back by 0 bases and J by 4 bases, with 12 bases lying between the germline termini. From the cysteine up to the phenylalanine, the CDR3 has a length of 15 residues. Only CDR3 DNA is held: 45 bases, read in frame from base 1. This clone was seen a handful of times. The target of this receptor is not known. Nothing much larger sits one base from this clone, and base qualities are not available. From each donor, a single peripheral blood sample of 90 to 150 mL on average was drawn into heparinised tubes. Naive, central memory, regulatory and stem cell-like memory CD4+ T cells were sorted on a BD FACSAria II using a panel including CD45RO, CCR7, CD25, CD127, CD95 and CD27. A purity above 98% was achieved for all sorted populations. PBMCs were isolated right away by Lymphoprep density gradient centrifugation and were stained directly, without culture. To minimize batch effects, samples were stained and sorted in pairs, one healthy donor with one patient per experiment.

This clonotype was sampled from a young woman in good health. Specimen: central memory CD4+ T cells from blood. The sequence links TRBV9 to TRBJ2-3; the D call could be TRBD1 or TRBD2, with each sharing 5 bases. This receptor has the CDR3 CASSVVHRGPDTQYF. The nucleotide sequence is given as TGTGCCAGCAGCGTAGTCCATCGGGGCCCAGATACGCAGTATTTT.